The 20 T cell receptor beta chains below come from one sample, sequenced in a study of blood T cell repertoires in COVID-19. TCRdb's table, derived via immunoSEQ multiplex PCR, lists solely in-frame clones and lacks some. The sample records roughly 160,000 clones, roughly 90% being singletons. Sample: peripheral blood. Every receptor here comes from a man aged 50-59 years with acute or convalescent COVID-19.

The V call is TRBV11-2, the J call TRBJ2-2; D perhaps matches TRBD2 (5 bases). CDR1 is SGHAT and CDR2 is FQNNGV in the germline V gene. The ends were cut back, 6 bases at V and 6 bases at J, with 26 bases in the middle. This CDR3 is 18 amino acids long. CDR3 in amino acids: CASRFSFLSARRAGELFF. DNA for the CDR3: TGTGCCAGCAGATTCAGCTTTCTCAGCGCTCGGCGGGCCGGGGAGCTGTTTTTT.

This chain uses TRBV3-1 (or the pseudogene TRBV3-2) with TRBJ1-6; D is uncertain. CDR1 is LGHDT and CDR2 is YNNKEL in the germline V gene (reference sequence). The CDR3 is 12 residues long. V dropped 4 bases and J dropped 5 bases, with 3 bases sitting between them. CDR3 nucleotides: TGTGCCAGCAGCCCTCATAATTCACCCCTCCACTTT. Protein: CASSPHNSPLHF.

V is TRBV20-1 and J is TRBJ1-1; 7 positions agree with TRBD1. There are 13 residues in the CDR3. Losses at the gene ends were 3 bases for V and 4 bases for J; bases not matched to a gene: 5. CDR1 and CDR2 from the germline V gene are DFQATT and SNEGSKA (reference sequence). As DNA, the CDR3 is TGCAGTGCTAGTCAGGGGGTCGCCACTGAAGCTTTCTTT. It yields the protein CSASQGVATEAFF.

This clone was recorded only once. This sequence joins TRBV19 and TRBJ2-5, with 10 bases matching TRBD1. The CDR3 is made up of 15 amino acids. V trimming: 8 bases; J trimming: 6 bases; junction bases outside the gene matches: 12. From germline, CDR1 is LNHDA and CDR2 SQIVND (reference sequence). CDR3 nucleotide sequence: TGTGCCAGTGGGATCCCCGGACAGGGGGATAAGACCCAGTACTTC. It specifies CASGIPGQGDKTQYF.

The chain has TRBV7-3 and TRBJ2-1; 11 bases fit TRBD2. Germline-derived CDR1 and CDR2 are SGHTA and FQGTGA. V lost 3 bases to trimming and J lost 14 bases; unmatched junction nucleotides: 6. This CDR3 has 13 amino acids. The CDR3 reads CASSFTSGSRKFF. The CDR3 DNA sequence: TGTGCCAGCAGCTTCACTAGCGGGAGTCGAAAGTTCTTC.

CDR3 amino acids: CASSQVPFYGASFFYGYTF. The CDR3 DNA sequence: TGTGCCAGCAGCCAAGTCCCCTTTTATGGAGCCTCCTTCTTCTACGGCTACACCTTC. This chain uses TRBV4-2 with TRBJ1-2; no definite D call. The V gene lost 1 base and the J gene lost 8 bases, with 29 bases spanning the gap. CDR1 and CDR2 from the germline V gene are LGHNA and YNFKEQ. The CDR3 covers 19 residues.

This sequence joins TRBV11-2 and TRBJ2-7, with 10 bases that match TRBD2. Germline assignment: CDR1 SGHAT and CDR2 FQNNGV. With V trimmed by 5 bases and J by 6 bases, 7 bases remained unmatched. This CDR3 comprises 14 residues. CDR3 protein: CASSRRLAGGEQYF. The CDR3 DNA follows: TGTGCCAGCAGCAGAAGACTAGCGGGTGGCGAGCAGTACTTC.

The chain combines TRBV18 with TRBJ1-1; 12 nucleotides line up with TRBD1. Germline CDR1 is KGHSH and CDR2 is LQKENI. CDR3 length: 16 amino acids. V was clipped by 5 bases and J by 3 bases; unmatched bases: 7. As DNA, the CDR3 is TGTGCCAGCTCATCCGGGACAGGGGGCTTAGACACTGAAGCTTTCTTT. It specifies CASSSGTGGLDTEAFF.

The table lists this clone with a count of one. The same CDR3 can be traced to other DNA sequences in this sample. The chain uses TRBV29-1 and TRBJ1-2; no clear D gene. CDR3 length: 11 amino acids. CDR1 SQVTM and CDR2 ANQGSEA come from the germline V gene. Trimming removed 1 base at V and 7 bases at J, with 7 bases between. The chain's CDR3 is CSVEVRRGYTF. The DNA for the CDR3 is TGCAGCGTTGAAGTGCGGCGTGGCTACACCTTC.

V is TRBV6-1 and J is TRBJ2-7, with TRBD1 identical over 8 bases. The CDR3 sequence is 15 residues long. With V trimmed by 3 bases and J by 3 bases, 7 bases remained unmatched. CDR1 is MNHNS, CDR2 SASEGT, per germline. CDR3 sequence: CASSEFPGQVYEQYF. The DNA of the CDR3 is TGTGCCAGCAGTGAGTTTCCGGGACAGGTCTACGAGCAGTACTTC.

This chain connects TRBV4-1 to TRBJ1-5; 9 bases are a match to TRBD1. CDR1 and CDR2 from the germline V gene are MGHRA and YSYEKL. V shed 4 bases, J shed 6 bases, and the junction held 7 bases outside the gene matches. This CDR3 is built from 15 residues. Written as DNA, the CDR3 is TGCGCCAGCAGCCGAGGACAGGGGAATGGTCAGCCCCAGCATTTT. It codes for CASSRGQGNGQPQHF.

The rearrangement joins TRBV3-1 (or the pseudogene TRBV3-2) to TRBJ2-7; D is unresolved. CDR3 length: 16 residues. Germline CDR1 reads LGHDT; CDR2 reads YNNKEL (reference sequence). The ends were cut back, 0 bases at V and 0 bases at J, with 12 bases in the middle. CDR3 in DNA: TGTGCCAGCAGCCAAGATGCGGCGGATAGCTCCTACGAGCAGTACTTC. This translates into CASSQDAADSSYEQYF.

The J gene is TRBJ2-5, the V gene TRBV7-6; TRBD1 matches 7 bases. J lost 4 bases, V lost 5 bases, and 4 bases had no gene match. This CDR3 is built from 13 residues. CDR1 and CDR2 from the germline V gene are SGHVS and FNYEAQ. The CDR3 coding sequence is TGTGCCAGCAGCAGAGGGGGCGGAGAGACCCAGTACTTC. It is translated as CASSRGGGETQYF.

The chain joins TRBV7-2 to TRBJ2-3; TRBD2 matches 7 bases. V trimming: 2 bases; J trimming: 5 bases; junction bases outside the gene matches: 7. The CDR3 spans 15 residues. Germline V gene data show CDR1 as SGHTA and CDR2 as FQGNSA. DNA of the CDR3: TGTGCCAGCAGCTTATGGGCGGGGAGGGGAGATACGCAGTATTTT. This sequence encodes CASSLWAGRGDTQYF.

The chain links TRBV28 to TRBJ2-1; D remains ambiguous. This CDR3 is 15 amino acids long. In germline, CDR1 is MDHEN, CDR2 SYDVKM. V lost 4 bases and J lost 6, with 16 bases in between. CDR3 sequence (DNA): TGTGCCAGCAGTTCTGTGGCAGGCATCCCCAATGAGCAGTTCTTC. Translating gives CASSSVAGIPNEQFF. Full variable domain (remainder filled in from reference TRBV28 and TRBJ2-1): DVKVTQSSRYLVKRTGEKVFLECVQDMDHENMFWYRQDPGLGLRLIYFSYDVKMKEKGDIPEGYSVSREKKERFSLILESASTNQTSMYLCASSSVAGIPNEQFFGPGTRLTVL.

The chain carries TRBV5-8 and TRBJ1-4; unclear D gene. The CDR3 is 17 amino acids. Germline V gives CDR1 SGHTS, CDR2 YDEGEE. V shed 0 bases and J shed 0 bases, with 12 bases lying between them. The CDR3 loop is CASSLDRTLATNEKLFF. CDR3 DNA sequence: TGTGCCAGCAGCTTGGACAGAACACTTGCAACTAATGAAAAACTGTTTTTT.

This rearrangement joins TRBV28 to TRBJ2-3; D is undetermined. This CDR3 comprises 14 residues. In germline, CDR1 is MDHEN, CDR2 SYDVKM. Trimming pared 2 bases from V and 2 bases from J, leaving 8 bases between. The CDR3 nucleotides read TGTGCCAGCAGTTTACAGGAATCCACAGATACGCAGTATTTT. It translates to CASSLQESTDTQYF. The full variable domain, in which reference TRBV28 and TRBJ2-3 provide the parts outside the CDR3, is DVKVTQSSRYLVKRTGEKVFLECVQDMDHENMFWYRQDPGLGLRLIYFSYDVKMKEKGDIPEGYSVSREKKERFSLILESASTNQTSMYLCASSLQESTDTQYFGPGTRLTVL.

CDR3: CASGTGGNEQFF. The CDR3 DNA reads as TGTGCCAGCGGGACGGGGGGCAATGAGCAGTTCTTC. This chain uses TRBV6-5 with TRBJ2-1; 7 nucleotides agree with TRBD2. In germline, CDR1 is MNHEY, CDR2 SVGAGI. The CDR3 contains 12 residues. Trimming cost V 8 bases and J 6 bases; bases outside gene matches: 4.

The chain uses TRBV11-3 and TRBJ2-5; TRBD2 matches 11 bases. This CDR3 comprises 18 residues. Germline trimming cut 5 bases from V and 4 bases from J; bases unmatched to any gene: 15. Germline-derived CDR1 and CDR2 are SGHNT and YENEEA. The CDR3 DNA is TGTGCCAGCAGCCCTTCCGGCATGGGGCTAGCGGGGGGAGAGACCCAGTACTTC. It yields the protein CASSPSGMGLAGGETQYF.

V usage is TRBV27 and J usage is TRBJ2-7; 9 bases are a match to TRBD2. CDR3 length: 14 amino acids. The V gene end was trimmed by 3 bases and the J gene end by 7 bases; junction bases not matched to a gene: 7. Germline V gives CDR1 MNHEY, CDR2 SMNVEV (reference sequence). The CDR3 sequence is CASSFAGGPREQYF. DNA for the CDR3: TGTGCCAGCAGTTTCGCGGGAGGGCCGAGGGAGCAGTACTTC.